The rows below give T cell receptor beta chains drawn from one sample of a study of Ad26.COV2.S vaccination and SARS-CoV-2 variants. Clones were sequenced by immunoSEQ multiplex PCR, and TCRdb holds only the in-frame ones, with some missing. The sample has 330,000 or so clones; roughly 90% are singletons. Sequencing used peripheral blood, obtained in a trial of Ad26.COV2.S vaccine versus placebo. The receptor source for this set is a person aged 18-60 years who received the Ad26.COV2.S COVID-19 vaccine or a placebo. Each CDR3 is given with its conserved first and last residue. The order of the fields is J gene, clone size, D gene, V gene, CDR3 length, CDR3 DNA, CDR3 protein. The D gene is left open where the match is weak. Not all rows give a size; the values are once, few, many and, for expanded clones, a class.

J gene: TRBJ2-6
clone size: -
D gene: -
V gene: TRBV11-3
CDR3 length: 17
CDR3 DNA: TGTGCCAGCAGCCCCTCTGACAGGACTAGAGGGGCCAACGTCCTGACTTTC
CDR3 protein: CASSPSDRTRGANVLTF

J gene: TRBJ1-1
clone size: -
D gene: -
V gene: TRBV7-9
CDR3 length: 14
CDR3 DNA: TGTGCCAGCAGCTTAGCTGTCTTGTCTCCTGAAGCTTTCTTT
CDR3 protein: CASSLAVLSPEAFF

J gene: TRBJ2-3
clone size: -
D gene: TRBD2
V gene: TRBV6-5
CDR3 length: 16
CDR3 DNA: TGTGCCAGCAGTTACGGGACTAGCGGAACCACAGATACGCAGTATTTT
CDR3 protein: CASSYGTSGTTDTQYF

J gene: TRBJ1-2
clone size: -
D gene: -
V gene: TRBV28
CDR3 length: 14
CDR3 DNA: TGTGCCAGCAGTTCACATCTCAGGGGCTATGGCTACACCTTC
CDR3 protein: CASSSHLRGYGYTF

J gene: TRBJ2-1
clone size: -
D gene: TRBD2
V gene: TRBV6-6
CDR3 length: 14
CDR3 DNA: TGTGCCACCAGGACGGGAGGGTCCTACAATGAGCAGTTCTTC
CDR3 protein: CATRTGGSYNEQFF

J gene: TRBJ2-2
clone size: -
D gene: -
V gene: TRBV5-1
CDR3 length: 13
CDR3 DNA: TGCGCCAGCGGGCCCCCGAACACCGGGGAGCTGTTTTTT
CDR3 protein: CASGPPNTGELFF

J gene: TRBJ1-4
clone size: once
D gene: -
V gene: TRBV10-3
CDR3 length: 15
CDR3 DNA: TGTGCCATCAGTGACAGACCAGCAACTAATGAAAAACTGTTTTTT
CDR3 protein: CAISDRPATNEKLFF

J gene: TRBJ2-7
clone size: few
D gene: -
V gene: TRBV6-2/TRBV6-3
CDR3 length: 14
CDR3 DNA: TGTGCCAGCAGTTACAGCGAGATGGTCTCCGAGCAGTACTTC
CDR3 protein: CASSYSEMVSEQYF

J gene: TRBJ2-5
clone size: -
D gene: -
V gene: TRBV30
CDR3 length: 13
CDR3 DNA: TGTGCCTTTACCCGAAGTGTTTCAGAGACCCAGTACTTC
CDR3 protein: CAFTRSVSETQYF

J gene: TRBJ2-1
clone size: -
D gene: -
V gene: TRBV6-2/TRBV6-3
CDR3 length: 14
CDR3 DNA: TGTGCCAGCAGTTACGGGCTAGAAAATAATGAGCAGTTCTTC
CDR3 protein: CASSYGLENNEQFF

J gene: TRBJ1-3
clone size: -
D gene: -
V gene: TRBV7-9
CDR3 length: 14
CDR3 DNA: TGTGCCAGCAGCTTAGGGGACATGCTATACACCATATATTTT
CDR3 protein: CASSLGDMLYTIYF

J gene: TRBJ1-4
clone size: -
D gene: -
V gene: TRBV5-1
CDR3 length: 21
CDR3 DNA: TGCGCCAGCAGCCGCGGGTTTTCCGGGAACCTACGGGAAGTATTGAGTGAAAAACTGTTTTTT
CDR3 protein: CASSRGFSGNLREVLSEKLFF

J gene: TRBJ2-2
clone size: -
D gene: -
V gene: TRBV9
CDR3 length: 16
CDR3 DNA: TGTGCCAGCAGCGTAGACGGACGGTTGAACACCGGGGAGCTGTTTTTT
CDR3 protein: CASSVDGRLNTGELFF

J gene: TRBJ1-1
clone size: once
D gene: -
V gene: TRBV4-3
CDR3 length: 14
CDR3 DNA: TGCGCCAGCAGCCAAGGACCTAAGGTAACTGAAGCTTTCTTT
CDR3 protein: CASSQGPKVTEAFF

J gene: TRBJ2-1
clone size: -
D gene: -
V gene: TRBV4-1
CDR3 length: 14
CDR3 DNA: TGCGCCAGCAGCCCCCCAAGATCCTACAATGAGCAGTTCTTC
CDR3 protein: CASSPPRSYNEQFF

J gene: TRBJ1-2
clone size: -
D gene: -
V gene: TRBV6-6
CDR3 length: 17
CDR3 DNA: TGTGCCAGCAGCCGAGGAGGCACCTCCACCTCTAACTATGGCTACACCTTC
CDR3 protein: CASSRGGTSTSNYGYTF

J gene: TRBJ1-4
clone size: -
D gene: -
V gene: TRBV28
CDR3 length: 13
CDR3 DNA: TGTGCCAGCAGTCCCATCCTGGGAGAAAAACTGTTTTTT
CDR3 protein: CASSPILGEKLFF

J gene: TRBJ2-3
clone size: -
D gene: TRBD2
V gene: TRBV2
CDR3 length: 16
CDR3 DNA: TGTGCCAGCAGTGAAGTCGCTAGCGGGGGGGCAGATACGCAGTATTTT
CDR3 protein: CASSEVASGGADTQYF

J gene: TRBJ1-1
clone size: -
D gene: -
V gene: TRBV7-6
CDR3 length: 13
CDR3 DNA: TGTGCCAGCAGCCAACAGGAGAACACTGAAGCTTTCTTT
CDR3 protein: CASSQQENTEAFF

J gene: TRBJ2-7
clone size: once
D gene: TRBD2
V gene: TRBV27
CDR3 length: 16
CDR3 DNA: TGTGCCAGCAGTGCCTTCAGCGGGGGGGAGTCCTACGAGCAGTACTTC
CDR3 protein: CASSAFSGGESYEQYF

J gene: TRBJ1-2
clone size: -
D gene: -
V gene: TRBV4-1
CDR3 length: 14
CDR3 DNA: TGCGCCAGCAGCCAAGGGAGGGCGGACTATGGCTACACCTTC
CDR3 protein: CASSQGRADYGYTF

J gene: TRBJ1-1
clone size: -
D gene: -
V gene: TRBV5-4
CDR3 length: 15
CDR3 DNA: TGTGCCAGCAGCTCACCCGGGACCCTGACGGATGAAGCTTTCTTT
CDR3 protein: CASSSPGTLTDEAFF

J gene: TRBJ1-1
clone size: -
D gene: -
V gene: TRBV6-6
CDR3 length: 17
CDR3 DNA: TGTGCCAGCAGTCGGCGGGGCATCGGCAGGTCGAACACTGAAGCTTTCTTT
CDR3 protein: CASSRRGIGRSNTEAFF

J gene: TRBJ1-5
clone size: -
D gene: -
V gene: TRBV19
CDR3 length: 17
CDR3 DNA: TGTGCCAGTAGTATTTCGACGTGGGGGGATAGCAATCAGCCCCAGCATTTT
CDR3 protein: CASSISTWGDSNQPQHF

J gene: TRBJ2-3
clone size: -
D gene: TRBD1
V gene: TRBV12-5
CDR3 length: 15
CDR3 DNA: TGTGCTAGTGGACCTACAGGGGTCAATAGGGATACGCAGTATTTT
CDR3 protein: CASGPTGVNRDTQYF

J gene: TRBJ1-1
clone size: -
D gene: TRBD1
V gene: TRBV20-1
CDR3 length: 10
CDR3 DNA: TGCAGTGCTAGCGGGACAGAGGCTTTCTTT
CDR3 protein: CSASGTEAFF

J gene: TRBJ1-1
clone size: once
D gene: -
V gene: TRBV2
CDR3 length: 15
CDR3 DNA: TGTGCCAGCAGTTACCCCGGGCAGCTAAACACTGAAGCTTTCTTT
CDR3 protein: CASSYPGQLNTEAFF

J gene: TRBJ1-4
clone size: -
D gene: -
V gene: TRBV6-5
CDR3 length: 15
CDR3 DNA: TGTGCCAGCAGTTACTCGGGGGGCGCCGGGGAAAAACTGTTTTTT
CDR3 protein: CASSYSGGAGEKLFF

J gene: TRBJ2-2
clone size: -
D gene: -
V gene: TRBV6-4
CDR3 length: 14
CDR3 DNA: TGTGCCAGCAGACAGACTAGTGTTGCCGGGGAGCTGTTTTTT
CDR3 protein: CASRQTSVAGELFF

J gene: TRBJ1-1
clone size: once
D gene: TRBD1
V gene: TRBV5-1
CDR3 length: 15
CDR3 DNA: TGCGCCAGCAGCTCAGACAGGGGGGCGAACACTGAAGCTTTCTTT
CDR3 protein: CASSSDRGANTEAFF

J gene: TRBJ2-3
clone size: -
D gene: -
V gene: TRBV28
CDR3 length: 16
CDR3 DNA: TGTGCCAGCAGTTTATTAGGGGGGGAAAGCACAGATACGCAGTATTTT
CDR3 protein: CASSLLGGESTDTQYF

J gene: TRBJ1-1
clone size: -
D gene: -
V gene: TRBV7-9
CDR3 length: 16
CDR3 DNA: TGTGCCAGCAGCCCCCGGTGGGGTGATGGTACTACTGAAGCTTTCTTT
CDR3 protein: CASSPRWGDGTTEAFF

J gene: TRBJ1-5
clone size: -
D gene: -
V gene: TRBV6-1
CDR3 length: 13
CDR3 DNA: TGTGCCACCAAAAGGACAGAGAATCAGCCCCAGCATTTT
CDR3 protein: CATKRTENQPQHF

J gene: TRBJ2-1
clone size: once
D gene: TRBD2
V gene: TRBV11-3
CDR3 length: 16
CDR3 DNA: TGTGCCAGCAGCTTAAAAGGATTAGCGGGAAGCGGTGAGCAGTTCTTC
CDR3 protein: CASSLKGLAGSGEQFF

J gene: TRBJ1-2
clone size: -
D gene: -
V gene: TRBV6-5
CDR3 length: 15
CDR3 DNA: TGTGCCAGCCCGCCCCGGCCAGGGACACTCTATGGCTACACCTTC
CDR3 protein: CASPPRPGTLYGYTF

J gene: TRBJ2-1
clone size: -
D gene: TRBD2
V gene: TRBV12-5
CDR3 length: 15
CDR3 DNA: TGTGCTAGTGGTTTTCGGCCTAGCGGGAACAATGAGCAGTTCTTC
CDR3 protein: CASGFRPSGNNEQFF

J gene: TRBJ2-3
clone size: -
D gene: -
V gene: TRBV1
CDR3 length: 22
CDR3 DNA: TGCACCAGCAGCCAAGACGCCGAAAGCGGGGGGGGTAACCTAACCTTCACAGATACGCAGTATTTT
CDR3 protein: CTSSQDAESGGGNLTFTDTQYF